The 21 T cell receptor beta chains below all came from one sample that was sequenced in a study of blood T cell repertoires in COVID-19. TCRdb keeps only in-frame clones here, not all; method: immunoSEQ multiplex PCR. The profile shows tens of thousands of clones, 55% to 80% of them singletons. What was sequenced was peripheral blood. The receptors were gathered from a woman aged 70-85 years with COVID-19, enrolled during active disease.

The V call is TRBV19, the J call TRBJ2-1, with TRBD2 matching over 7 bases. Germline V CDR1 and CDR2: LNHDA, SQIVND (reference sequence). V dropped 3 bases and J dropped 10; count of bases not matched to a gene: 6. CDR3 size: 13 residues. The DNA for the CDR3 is TGTGCCAGTAGTATTCCTAGCGGAATCGAGCAGTTCTTC. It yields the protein CASSIPSGIEQFF. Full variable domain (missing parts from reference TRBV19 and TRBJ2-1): DGGITQSPKYLFRKEGQNVTLSCEQNLNHDAMYWYRQDPGQGLRLIYYSQIVNDFQKGDIAEGYSVSREKKESFPLTVTSAQKNPTAFYLCASSIPSGIEQFFGPGTRLTVL.

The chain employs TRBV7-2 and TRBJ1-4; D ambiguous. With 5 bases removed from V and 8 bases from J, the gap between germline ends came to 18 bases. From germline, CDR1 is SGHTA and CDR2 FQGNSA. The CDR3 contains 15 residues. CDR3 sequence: CASSPTLIRREKLFF. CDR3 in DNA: TGTGCCAGCAGCCCAACACTCATTCGGAGGGAAAAACTGTTTTTT.

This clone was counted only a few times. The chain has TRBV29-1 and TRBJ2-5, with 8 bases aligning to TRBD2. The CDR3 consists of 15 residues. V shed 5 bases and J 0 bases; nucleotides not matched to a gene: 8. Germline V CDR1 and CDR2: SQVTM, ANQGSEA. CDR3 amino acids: CSVYDLAGHQETQYF. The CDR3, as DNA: TGCAGCGTTTATGATCTAGCGGGCCACCAAGAGACCCAGTACTTC.

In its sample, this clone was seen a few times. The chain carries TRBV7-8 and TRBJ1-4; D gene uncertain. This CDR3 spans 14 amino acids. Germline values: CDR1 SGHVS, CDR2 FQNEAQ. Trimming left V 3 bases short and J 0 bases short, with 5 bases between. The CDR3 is CASSFASTNEKLFF. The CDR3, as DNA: TGTGCCAGCAGCTTCGCGTCAACTAATGAAAAACTGTTTTTT.

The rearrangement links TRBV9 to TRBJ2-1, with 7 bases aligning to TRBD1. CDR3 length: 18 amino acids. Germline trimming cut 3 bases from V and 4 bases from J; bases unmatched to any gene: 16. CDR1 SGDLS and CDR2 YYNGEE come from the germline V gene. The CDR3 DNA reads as TGTGCCAGCAGCGCCCTCGTCTTGAGGGGGCCGCGATACAATGAGCAGTTCTTC. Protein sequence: CASSALVLRGPRYNEQFF.

CDR3 amino acids: CASSQDTAGRSPLHF. In DNA, the CDR3 is TGCGCCAGCAGCCAAGATACCGCGGGGAGGTCACCCCTCCACTTT. This chain joins TRBV4-3 and TRBJ1-6; D gene uncertain. Trimming cost V 0 bases and J 10 bases, with 13 bases left between them. Germline V gene data show CDR1 as LGHNA and CDR2 as YSLEER. The CDR3 length is 15 residues.

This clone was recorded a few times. Here the CDR3 reads CASSSARDRVGYGYTF. The CDR3 DNA sequence: TGTGCCAGCAGCTCTGCTCGGGACAGGGTAGGCTATGGCTACACCTTC. This chain uses TRBV7-9 with TRBJ1-2; 9 bases line up with TRBD1. V was clipped by 4 bases and J by 4 bases; unmatched bases: 10. CDR3 length: 16 amino acids. Germline V gene data show CDR1 as SEHNR and CDR2 as FQNEAQ (reference sequence).

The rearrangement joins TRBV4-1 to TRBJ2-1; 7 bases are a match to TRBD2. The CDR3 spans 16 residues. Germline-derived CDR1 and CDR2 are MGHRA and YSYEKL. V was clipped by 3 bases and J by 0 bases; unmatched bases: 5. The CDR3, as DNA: TGCGCCAGCAGCCAGCCCAGGACTAGCTCCTACAATGAGCAGTTCTTC. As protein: CASSQPRTSSYNEQFF.

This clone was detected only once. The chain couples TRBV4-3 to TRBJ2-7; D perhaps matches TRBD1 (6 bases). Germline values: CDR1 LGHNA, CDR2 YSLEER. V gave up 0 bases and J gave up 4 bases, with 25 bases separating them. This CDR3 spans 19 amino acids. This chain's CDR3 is CASSQENHPLRQEQYEQYF. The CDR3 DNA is TGCGCCAGCAGCCAAGAAAACCACCCCTTGCGACAGGAACAATACGAGCAGTACTTC.

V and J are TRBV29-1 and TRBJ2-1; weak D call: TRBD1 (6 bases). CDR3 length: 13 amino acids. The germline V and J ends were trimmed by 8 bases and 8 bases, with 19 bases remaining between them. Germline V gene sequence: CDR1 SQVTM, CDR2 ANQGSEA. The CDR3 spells CSLRTLGAHEQFF. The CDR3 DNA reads TGCAGCCTCAGGACATTGGGGGCGCATGAGCAGTTCTTC.

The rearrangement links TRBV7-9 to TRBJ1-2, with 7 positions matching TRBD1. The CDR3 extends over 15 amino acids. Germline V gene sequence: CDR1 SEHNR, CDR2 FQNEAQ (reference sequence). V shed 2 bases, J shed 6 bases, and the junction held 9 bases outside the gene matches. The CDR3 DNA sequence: TGTGCCAGCAGCTTAACAGGGGACATGGTCGATGGCTACACCTTC. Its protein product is CASSLTGDMVDGYTF.

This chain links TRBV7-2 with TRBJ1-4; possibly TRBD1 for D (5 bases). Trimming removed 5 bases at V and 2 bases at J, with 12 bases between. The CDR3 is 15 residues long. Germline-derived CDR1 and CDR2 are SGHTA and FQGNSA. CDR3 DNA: TGTGCCAGCAGCGGACGACAGTCGACTAATGAAAAACTGTTTTTT. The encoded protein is CASSGRQSTNEKLFF.

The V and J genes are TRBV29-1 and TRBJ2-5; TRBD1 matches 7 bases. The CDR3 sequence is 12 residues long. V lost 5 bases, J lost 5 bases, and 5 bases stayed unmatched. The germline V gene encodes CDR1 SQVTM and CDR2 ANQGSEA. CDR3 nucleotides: TGCAGCGTTCGACAGGGTCCGGAGACCCAGTACTTC. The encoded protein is CSVRQGPETQYF.

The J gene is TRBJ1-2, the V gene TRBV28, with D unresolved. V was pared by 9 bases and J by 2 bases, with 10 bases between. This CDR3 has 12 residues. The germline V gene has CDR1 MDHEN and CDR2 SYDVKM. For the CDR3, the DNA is TGTGCCAGTAAGACACTGAACTATGGCTACACCTTC. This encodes CASKTLNYGYTF.

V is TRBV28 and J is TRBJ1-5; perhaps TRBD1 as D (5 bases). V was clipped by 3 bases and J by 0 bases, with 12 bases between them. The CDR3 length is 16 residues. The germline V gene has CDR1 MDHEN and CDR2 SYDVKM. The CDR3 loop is CASSFRRAISNQPQHF. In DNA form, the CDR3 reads TGTGCCAGCAGTTTCCGCAGGGCAATTAGCAATCAGCCCCAGCATTTT.

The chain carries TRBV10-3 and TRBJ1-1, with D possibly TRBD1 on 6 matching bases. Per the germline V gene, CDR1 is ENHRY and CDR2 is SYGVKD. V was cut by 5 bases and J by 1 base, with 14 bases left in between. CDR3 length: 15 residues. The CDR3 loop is CAISKQGSANTEAFF. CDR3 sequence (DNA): TGTGCCATCAGTAAACAGGGTTCAGCGAACACTGAAGCTTTCTTT.

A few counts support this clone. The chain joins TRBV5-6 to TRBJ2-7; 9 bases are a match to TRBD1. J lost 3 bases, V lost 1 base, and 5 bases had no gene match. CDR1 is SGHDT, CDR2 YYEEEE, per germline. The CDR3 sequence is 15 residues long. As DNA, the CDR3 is TGTGCCAGCAGCTTGCCTGGGACAGGGAGCTACGAGCAGTACTTC. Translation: CASSLPGTGSYEQYF.

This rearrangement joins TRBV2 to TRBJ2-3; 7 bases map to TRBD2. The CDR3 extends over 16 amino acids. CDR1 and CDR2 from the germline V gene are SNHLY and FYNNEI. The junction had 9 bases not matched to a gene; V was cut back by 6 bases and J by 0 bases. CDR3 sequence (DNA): TGTGCCAGCAGGCGACGGAGCGGGATGAGCACAGATACGCAGTATTTT. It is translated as CASRRRSGMSTDTQYF.

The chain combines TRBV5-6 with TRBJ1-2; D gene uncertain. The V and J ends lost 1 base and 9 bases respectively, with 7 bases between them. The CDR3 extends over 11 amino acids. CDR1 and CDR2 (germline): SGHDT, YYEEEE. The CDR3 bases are TGTGCCAGCAGCTTGATGTCCAGCTACACCTTC. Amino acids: CASSLMSSYTF. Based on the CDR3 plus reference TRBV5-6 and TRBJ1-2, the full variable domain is DAGVTQSPTHLIKTRGQQVTLRCSPKSGHDTVSWYQQALGQGPQFIFQYYEEEERQRGNFPDRFSGHQFPNYSSELNVNALLLGDSALYLCASSLMSSYTFGSGTRLTVV.

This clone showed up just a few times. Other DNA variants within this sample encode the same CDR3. The CDR3 DNA sequence: TGTGCCAGCAGCTTGGCGGGGGGGAGAGGGACTGAAGCTTTCTTT. Translated: CASSLAGGRGTEAFF. The rearrangement links TRBV5-6 to TRBJ1-1; D perhaps matches TRBD1 (5 bases). The CDR3 is made up of 15 amino acids. Trimming left V 0 bases short and J 5 bases short, with 14 bases between. The V gene's germline CDR1 is SGHDT and CDR2 YYEEEE.

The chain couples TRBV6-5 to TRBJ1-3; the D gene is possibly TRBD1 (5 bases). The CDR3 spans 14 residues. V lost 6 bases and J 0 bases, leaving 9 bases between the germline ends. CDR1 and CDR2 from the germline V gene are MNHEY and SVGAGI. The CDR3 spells CASRRQSSGNTIYF. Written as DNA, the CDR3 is TGTGCCAGCAGAAGACAGTCCTCTGGAAACACCATATATTTT.